This TCR beta chain was profiled in a study of blood T cell repertoires in COVID-19. Overall study context: The United States, Italy and Spain provided the acute and convalescent COVID-19 samples. T cells, B-cell-depleted T cells, or PBMCs supplied cDNA or gDNA.

Original processing notes: Estimation of nucleated cell counts relied on the amplification of reference gene primers. Only in-frame clones appear in the TCRdb table, and some are missing; sequencing was by immunoSEQ multiplex PCR. V and J calls and clone size are those listed in that table; D and trimming were worked out from the DNA. Among about 130,000 clones listed, almost 70% were seen once. The V end was cut by 5 bases, the J end by 3 bases, with 4 bases between. This CDR3 spans 11 amino acids. Germline CDR1 and CDR2: MNHEY and SVGEGT. Sample: peripheral blood. This receptor was obtained from a woman between 65 and 79 years old with acute or convalescent COVID-19. V gene TRBV6-2 or TRBV6-3 combines with J gene TRBJ1-1, with D uncertain. The CDR3, as DNA: TGTGCCAGCAGTCTATACACTGAAGCTTTCTTT. Translating gives CASSLYTEAFF.